This T cell receptor beta chain was recorded in a study of cytomegalovirus exposure and HLA in healthy donors. CDR1 is SNHLY and CDR2 is FYNNEI in the germline V gene. Trimming took off 5 bases at V and 7 bases at J, with 15 bases between the two ends. CDR3 size: 15 residues. Amplification used 60 Vbeta primers and 13 Jbeta primers. Clones were read by immunoSEQ multiplex PCR, and TCRdb kept only the in-frame ones, dropping some. This sample has 100,000 or so clones; around 82% occur once, and the top ten carry 3% to 4%. The TCR comes from a woman between 45 and 60 years old in good health and CMV-seropositive. The sample taken for sequencing was PBMCs. This sequence joins TRBV2 and TRBJ1-6; no definite D call. The DNA for the CDR3 is TGTGCCAGCAGTTTGGGCCAGGCCCCGAATTCACCCCTCCACTTT. Encoded protein: CASSLGQAPNSPLHF.